The T cell receptor (beta chain) described here comes from a study of tumor T cells in aggressive B-cell lymphoma. This table comes from immunoSEQ multiplex PCR, and its TCRdb copy is limited to in-frame clones, with some not included. The data contain approximately 9,900 clones, roughly 85% of them seen just once; the ten biggest clones take up roughly 4.7%. Germline CDR1 is MDHEN and CDR2 is SYDVKM. This CDR3 contains 17 residues. The junction had 7 bases not matched to a gene; V was cut back by 4 bases and J by 1 base. This TCR was recovered from an adult with diffuse large B cell lymphoma. J is TRBJ2-5 and V is TRBV28, with 12 bases aligning to TRBD2. Sequencing used tumor tissue. CDR3 coding DNA: TGTGCCAGCAGTTACCCCCGGACTAGCGGGATCCAAGAGACCCAGTACTTC. It yields the protein CASSYPRTSGIQETQYF.